This entry lists 12 T cell receptor beta chains sequenced from one sample in a study of lymphopenia after photon versus proton radiotherapy. Only in-frame clones appear in the TCRdb table, and some are missing; sequencing was by immunoSEQ multiplex PCR. The sample consists of 30,000 to 45,000 clones, about 93% of them appearing once. The source material was peripheral blood, sampled from a patient treated with photon-based radiotherapy. The origin of the receptors is a man aged 55-75 years with cholangiocarcinoma.

This CDR3 is CASRGISGTAYNSPLHF. The CDR3 DNA follows: TGTGCCAGCAGAGGAATTTCGGGGACAGCCTATAATTCACCCCTCCACTTT. This chain joins TRBV21-1 and TRBJ1-6; the D segment call TRBD1 is taken from the table without a DNA check. TRBV21-1 constitutes a pseudogene. This CDR3 has 17 residues.

The V and J genes are TRBV6-6 and TRBJ2-7, with 7 bases lining up with TRBD1. V lost 4 bases to trimming and J lost 4 bases; unmatched junction nucleotides: 7. This CDR3 comprises 14 residues. Germline lookup yields CDR1 MNHNY and CDR2 SVGAGI (reference sequence). CDR3 amino acids: CASSSPDRRYEQYF. CDR3 DNA: TGTGCCAGCAGTTCCCCGGACAGGAGGTACGAGCAGTACTTC.

V is TRBV7-9 and J is TRBJ2-3; possible D gene TRBD1, 6 bases. The CDR3 extends over 17 amino acids. V dropped 0 bases and J dropped 2 bases, with 15 bases sitting between them. Germline loops: CDR1 SEHNR, CDR2 FQNEAQ (reference sequence). CDR3 region: CASSLAKPGHLTDTQYF. CDR3 coding DNA: TGTGCCAGCAGCTTAGCAAAACCGGGACACCTCACAGATACGCAGTATTTT.

V usage is TRBV27 and J usage is TRBJ2-3, with TRBD2 as a possible D gene (6 bases). There are 13 residues in the CDR3. CDR1 MNHEY and CDR2 SMNVEV come from the germline V gene (reference sequence). The ends were cut back, 5 bases at V and 5 bases at J, with 11 bases in the middle. The CDR3 DNA reads as TGTGCCAGCAGTCCCCCCGGGGGAGATACGCAGTATTTT. Translating it yields CASSPPGGDTQYF.

The chain carries TRBV28 and TRBJ1-5; tentative D call: TRBD1 (6 bases). The germline CDR1 and CDR2 sequences are MDHEN and SYDVKM. Trimming removed 6 bases from V and 2 bases from J, with 17 bases in between. The CDR3 contains 16 residues. The CDR3 nucleotides are TGTGCCAGCAGGACCGGGACAAGGTCGGGCAATCAGCCCCAGCATTTT. Encoded protein: CASRTGTRSGNQPQHF.

This clone was detected only a few times. Different DNA sequences within this sample yield the same CDR3. V gene TRBV7-2 combines with J gene TRBJ2-7, with 11 positions matching TRBD2. Germline V CDR1 and CDR2: SGHTA, FQGNSA. J lost 4 bases, V lost 3 bases, and 2 bases had no gene match. This CDR3 comprises 14 residues. The CDR3 DNA reads as TGTGCCAGCAGCTTCCGGACTAGCGGGTACGAGCAGTACTTC. Protein: CASSFRTSGYEQYF.

CDR3 in DNA: TGTGCCAGCAGCCCGGGGGCAGGTTCCCGCAATGAGCAGTTCTTC. It is translated as CASSPGAGSRNEQFF. This chain uses TRBV5-8 with TRBJ2-1, with D perhaps given as TRBD1 or TRBD2 (6 bases each). Germline V lookup: CDR1 SGHTS, CDR2 YDEGEE. Trimming pared 4 bases from V and 6 bases from J, leaving 17 bases between. CDR3 length: 15 amino acids.

This chain joins TRBV5-3 and TRBJ2-5; D ambiguous. TRBV5-3 is recorded as an ORF, its role being uncertain. The CDR3 sequence is 13 residues long. The V gene lost 1 base and the J gene lost 2 bases, with 6 bases spanning the gap. CDR3 sequence (DNA): TGTGCCAGAAGCTTGTTAGGGCAAGAGACCCAGTACTTC. Its protein is CARSLLGQETQYF.

The chain recombines TRBV18 with TRBJ2-7; possibly TRBD1 for D (6 bases). CDR1 and CDR2 from the germline V gene are KGHSH and LQKENI. The length of the CDR3 is 13 residues. V lost 3 bases, J lost 6 bases, and 12 bases lay in between. DNA of the CDR3: TGTGCCAGCTCACCCCCGCAGGGGTTCGAGCAGTACTTC. This translates into CASSPPQGFEQYF.

This chain links TRBV6-5 with TRBJ1-4, with a weak D call TRBD1 (5 bases). This CDR3 contains 15 residues. V was trimmed by 3 bases and J by 6 bases, leaving 14 bases between them. Germline V gene data show CDR1 as MNHEY and CDR2 as SVGAGI. CDR3 bases: TGTGCCAGCAGTTATTCTGGGGCTTGGGATGAAAAACTGTTTTTT. Translation gives CASSYSGAWDEKLFF.

The V and J genes are TRBV5-8 and TRBJ2-1; 8 nucleotides line up with TRBD1. The CDR3 is made up of 16 amino acids. The V segment lost 4 bases and the J segment 7 bases; nucleotides outside the gene matches: 13. Germline V lookup: CDR1 SGHTS, CDR2 YDEGEE. CDR3 residues: CASSPKGQVSMNEQFF. DNA for the CDR3: TGTGCCAGCAGCCCAAAGGGACAGGTGTCTATGAATGAGCAGTTCTTC.

The chain combines TRBV6-5 with TRBJ1-2; D not resolved. Trimming removed 4 bases at V and 7 bases at J, with 13 bases between. The CDR3 loop spans 13 amino acids. Looked up from germline, CDR1 is MNHEY and CDR2 is SVGAGI. Here the CDR3 reads CASSFRGTGGYTF. The CDR3 bases are TGTGCCAGCAGTTTTCGAGGTACGGGTGGCTACACCTTC.